What follows is one T cell receptor beta chain and its context. This same CDR3 is encoded by further DNA sequences in the sample. Assay used: immunoSEQ multiplex PCR; TCRdb lists only in-frame clones, some missing. The table has approximately 2,200,000 clones, about 92% seen once. This record belongs to a study of shared clonotypes between healthy human individuals. The CDR3 runs 14 residues. V was pared by 1 base and J by 5 bases, with 11 bases between. From germline, CDR1 is MNHEY and CDR2 SMNVEV (reference sequence). The naive CD8 subset, CD45RO-negative cells positively selected for CCR7, excluded terminally differentiated effector memory CD45RA+ cells.

This chain connects TRBV27 to TRBJ2-5; D may match TRBD1 or TRBD2 (6 bases each). Sequencing was performed on naive CD8+ T cells from PBMCs. The source is a man aged 18 to 29 in good health. Some clones in this sample may be carry-over from other donors' samples. CDR3 protein: CASSLLGGAETQYF. DNA of the CDR3: TGTGCCAGCAGTTTATTGGGGGGCGCCGAGACCCAGTACTTC.